This entry features one TCR beta chain sequence. This specimen belongs to a study of blood T cell repertoires in COVID-19. Here immunoSEQ multiplex PCR was the method, and the copy in TCRdb shows in-frame clones only, minus some. The sample contains some 260,000 clones, roughly 87% of which appear only once. Sample: peripheral blood. This receptor was obtained from a man between 18 and 35 years old with active or convalescent COVID-19.

The CDR3 coding sequence is TGTGCCAGCAGTTCCCCCTCGGGGGGGCCGGGGGAGCTGTTTTTT. Protein sequence: CASSSPSGGPGELFF. The chain carries TRBV27 and TRBJ2-2, with TRBD2 matching 8 bases. In germline, CDR1 is MNHEY, CDR2 SMNVEV (reference sequence). The length of the CDR3 is 15 residues. After removal of 4 bases from V and 8 bases from J, the junction contained 9 bases not matched to a gene.